These 17 T cell receptor beta chains originate from one sample sequenced in a study of T cells in Graves' hyperthyroidism and ophthalmopathy. What was amplified from RNA transcripts were TCR beta CDR3 regions. Carried out on the TCR CDR3, a first-round RT-PCR used the HTBI primer set. TCRdb processed the multiplex PCR reads anew with MiXCR; each CDR3 protein has one entry. Here the sample spans about 46,000 distinct CDR3 sequences, roughly 50% being singletons. The specimen was peripheral blood or thyroid tissue (not recorded which). The receptor source for this set is a woman aged 45-60 years with Graves' hyperthyroidism.

This clonotype was seen ten or more times. The chain is built from TRBV5-1 and TRBJ2-3; TRBD2 aligns across 7 bases. V shed 0 bases and J 3 bases; nucleotides not matched to a gene: 4. CDR3 length: 15 residues. Germline CDR1 is SGHRS and CDR2 is YFSETQ. The DNA for the CDR3 is TGCGCCAGCAGCTTGGGGACTAGACCGACAGATACGCAGTATTTT. Translation: CASSLGTRPTDTQYF.

Ten or more counts support this clonotype. The gene calls are TRBV9 and TRBJ1-2; D remains unclear. CDR3 length: 11 amino acids. Germline V gene sequence: CDR1 SGDLS, CDR2 YYNGEE. V dropped 0 bases and J dropped 9 bases, with 6 bases sitting between them. CDR3 in DNA: TGTGCCAGCAGCGTAGGGAGTCGCTACACCTTC. Its translation: CASSVGSRYTF.

This clonotype was observed a handful of times. The V gene is TRBV24-1, the J gene TRBJ1-1; D gene uncertain. Germline CDR1 is KGHDR and CDR2 is SFDVKD. CDR3 length: 14 residues. V was cut by 11 bases and J by 4 bases, with 19 bases left in between. The CDR3 coding sequence is TGTGCCAGCAGCTCGTCGGACTTCCGCACTGAAGCTTTCTTT. Residues: CASSSSDFRTEAFF.

This clonotype was seen ten or more times. J is TRBJ1-6 and V is TRBV7-2; 7 bases agree with TRBD1. The CDR3 runs to 12 residues. From germline, CDR1 is SGHTA and CDR2 FQGNSA. Trimming cost V 5 bases and J 11 bases; bases outside gene matches: 3. Here the CDR3 reads CASSAQGAPLHF. CDR3 nucleotides: TGTGCCAGCAGCGCTCAGGGGGCACCCCTCCACTTT.

This clonotype was seen ten or more times. The chain is built from TRBV2 and TRBJ1-4; D unclear. This CDR3 has 13 amino acids. Trimming removed 6 bases from V and 5 bases from J, with 10 bases in between. The germline V gene encodes CDR1 SNHLY and CDR2 FYNNEI. CDR3 nucleotide sequence: TGTGCCAGCAGCCGAGACGGGAATGAAAAACTGTTTTTT. Its protein product is CASSRDGNEKLFF.

V gene TRBV19 combines with J gene TRBJ1-5; D possibly corresponds to TRBD1 (5 bases). The CDR3 consists of 15 residues. Germline CDR1 is LNHDA and CDR2 is SQIVND (reference sequence). Trimming removed 3 bases at V and 4 bases at J, with 13 bases between. CDR3 loop: CASSIGAGSNQPQHF. The CDR3 DNA follows: TGTGCCAGTAGTATCGGGGCAGGGTCTAATCAGCCCCAGCATTTT.

Turning to this clonotype: One junction end does not reproduce the germline sequence, and a read error may be involved. The chain is built from TRBV7-9 and TRBJ1-1, with a tentative D call TRBD1 (5 bases). The CDR3 consists of 15 residues. Germline CDR1 is SEHNR and CDR2 is FQNEAQ (reference sequence). For the CDR3, the DNA is TGTGCCTGCAGCTCACAGGAGGTGATACACACTGAAGCTTTCTTT. It yields the protein CACSSQEVIHTEAFF.

This chain joins TRBV18 and TRBJ1-6; D gene uncertain. This CDR3 is built from 18 residues. Germline V gene sequence: CDR1 KGHSH, CDR2 LQKENI. The V end lost 3 bases, the J end lost 7 bases, and 22 bases lay between the germline ends. Here the CDR3 reads CASSPKRSLDWGNSPLHF. Here the CDR3 DNA reads TGTGCCAGCTCACCCAAACGCTCTCTAGACTGGGGAAATTCACCCCTCCACTTT.

The chain has TRBV2 and TRBJ2-5; weak D call: TRBD1 (6 bases). The CDR3 runs to 14 residues. Germline V gene sequence: CDR1 SNHLY, CDR2 FYNNEI. The V end was cut by 10 bases, the J end by 10 bases, with 25 bases between. CDR3 loop: CANEDSPPRDSQYF. The CDR3 region has the DNA TGTGCCAACGAGGACAGCCCGCCTAGAGATAGCCAGTACTTC.

This clonotype was seen only a few times. This rearrangement joins TRBV18 to TRBJ1-1, with no clear D. The V end lost 6 bases, the J end lost 1 base, and 9 bases lay between the germline ends. The CDR3 sequence is 13 residues long. In germline, CDR1 is KGHSH, CDR2 LQKENI. The CDR3 DNA reads as TGTGCCAGCTCTGAGACGAGGAACACTGAAGCTTTCTTT. It translates to CASSETRNTEAFF.

This clonotype came up many times. The V gene is TRBV10-2, the J gene TRBJ2-7; D is possibly TRBD2 (6 bases). CDR3 length equals 11 residues. Germline V gene lookup returns CDR1 WSHSY and CDR2 SAAADI. Trimming pared 6 bases from V and 8 bases from J, leaving 11 bases between. The CDR3 DNA follows: TGCGCCAGCAGCGGGGACTTGAAGCAGTACTTC. Its protein product is CASSGDLKQYF.

This clonotype was seen at least ten times. This sequence joins TRBV6-1 and TRBJ1-2; TRBD1 might be the D (5 bases). CDR3 length: 13 residues. Looked up from germline, CDR1 is MNHNS and CDR2 is SASEGT. V was pared by 1 base and J by 2 bases, with 5 bases between. The CDR3 DNA is TGTGCCAGCAGTGAAGACAGGAACTATGGCTACACCTTC. This encodes CASSEDRNYGYTF.

The gene calls are TRBV9 and TRBJ1-2, with 7 positions matching TRBD1. CDR1 SGDLS and CDR2 YYNGEE come from the germline V gene. V lost 4 bases and J lost 2; bases outside the gene matches: 5. This CDR3 spans 14 amino acids. DNA of the CDR3: TGTGCCAGCAGCACCGCGACAGGGAACTATGGCTACACCTTC. Translating gives CASSTATGNYGYTF.

This clonotype was recorded at least ten times. The chain joins TRBV5-6 to TRBJ1-2; 7 bases are shared with TRBD1. The CDR3 length is 14 residues. Losses at the gene ends were 3 bases for V and 5 bases for J; bases not matched to a gene: 7. The V gene's germline CDR1 is SGHDT and CDR2 YYEEEE. The CDR3: CASSWYTGQYGYTF. Here the CDR3 DNA reads TGTGCCAGCAGCTGGTATACGGGACAGTATGGCTACACCTTC.

At least ten counts were recorded for this clonotype. The genes are TRBV12-3 or TRBV12-4 and TRBJ1-6; D possibly corresponds to TRBD1 (6 bases). The V end was cut by 5 bases, the J end by 8 bases, with 13 bases between. The CDR3 length is 14 residues. CDR3 nucleotide sequence: TGTGCCAGCAGTCGAACAGGGCTGGATTCACCCCTCCACTTT. This codes for CASSRTGLDSPLHF.

In its sample, this clonotype was seen many times. The chain carries TRBV20-1 and TRBJ2-2; 13 positions match TRBD2. This CDR3 has 16 amino acids. CDR1 DFQATT and CDR2 SNEGSKA come from the germline V gene (reference sequence). V was clipped by 1 base and J by 6 bases; unmatched bases: 5. The CDR3: CSARATSGRAPGELFF. CDR3 DNA sequence: TGCAGTGCTAGAGCAACTAGCGGGAGGGCCCCCGGGGAGCTGTTTTTT.

This clonotype was picked up many times. The J gene is TRBJ1-5, the V gene TRBV27; D unclear. The CDR3 is made up of 17 amino acids. Trimming left V 5 bases short and J 5 bases short, with 22 bases between. Germline loops: CDR1 MNHEY, CDR2 SMNVEV (reference sequence). CDR3 residues: CASSPRFQRHIHQPQHF. In DNA form, the CDR3 reads TGTGCCAGCAGTCCTCGTTTCCAACGACACATCCATCAGCCCCAGCATTTT.